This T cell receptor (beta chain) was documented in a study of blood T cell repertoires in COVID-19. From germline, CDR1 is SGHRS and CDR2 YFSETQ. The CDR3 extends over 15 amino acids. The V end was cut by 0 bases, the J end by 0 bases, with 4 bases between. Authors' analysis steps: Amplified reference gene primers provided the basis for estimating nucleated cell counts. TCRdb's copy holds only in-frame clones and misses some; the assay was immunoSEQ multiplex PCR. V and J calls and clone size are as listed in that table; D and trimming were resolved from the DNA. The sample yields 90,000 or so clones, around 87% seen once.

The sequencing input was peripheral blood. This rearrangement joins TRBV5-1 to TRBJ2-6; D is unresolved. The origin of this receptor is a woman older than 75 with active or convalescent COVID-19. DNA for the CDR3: TGCGCCAGCAGCTTGGCAAACTCTGGGGCCAACGTCCTGACTTTC. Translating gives CASSLANSGANVLTF.